This T cell receptor beta chain originates from a study of blood T cells in healthy people across ages. The CDR3 is 12 amino acids. Germline V lookup: CDR1 SNHLY, CDR2 FYNNEI. For the second PCR, which ran for roughly 7 to 11 cycles, a sample-barcoded 5' primer and a J-beta primer mix were used. TCRdb reprocessed the 5' RACE reads with MiXCR, giving one entry per CDR3 protein. The data show roughly 570,000 distinct CDR3 sequences, 25% to 30% seen once. The V and J genes are TRBV2 and TRBJ2-5; 10 bases are shared with TRBD1. The DNA end favors TRBJ2-1, so the J call may be wrong. The clonotype originates from a woman in her seventies in good health. The sequenced material came from blood. CDR3 loop: CASSVTGGGQFF. Written as DNA, the CDR3 is TGTGCCAGCAGTGTGACAGGGGGCGGGCAGTTCTTC.